Below are 6 T cell receptor beta chains sequenced from a single sample in a study of T cells after yellow fever vaccination. TCRdb independently ran MiXCR on the 5' RACE reads; one entry per CDR3 protein. This sample has a few hundred thousand distinct CDR3 sequences, with 12% found just once. The specimen was CD4+ T cells sorted from PBMCs, collected 15 days after the yellow fever booster vaccination. Receptors were obtained from a man between 18 and 29 years old who received the YFV17D yellow fever vaccine.

This clonotype has at least ten counts. The chain recombines TRBV28 with TRBJ2-3; 7 positions agree with TRBD1. Germline CDR1 is MDHEN and CDR2 is SYDVKM. The V and J ends lost 4 bases and 1 base, in that order; junction bases with no gene match: 2. This CDR3 contains 14 residues. This chain's CDR3 is CASSSGTGTDTQYF. The CDR3 DNA is TGTGCCAGCAGTTCCGGGACAGGCACAGATACGCAGTATTTT.

The rearrangement joins TRBV7-2 to TRBJ1-5; D possibly corresponds to TRBD1 (5 bases). Trimming stripped 2 bases from V and 2 bases from J, with 10 bases between. The CDR3 sequence is 15 residues long. CDR1 is SGHTA and CDR2 is FQGNSA in the germline V gene. CDR3 residues: CASSLLGEGNQPQHF. CDR3 DNA sequence: TGTGCCAGCAGCTTATTAGGGGAGGGCAATCAGCCCCAGCATTTT.

Only a few counts were recorded for this clonotype. The rearrangement uses TRBV20-1 and TRBJ1-5, with a tentative D call TRBD1 (5 bases). The CDR3 loop spans 14 amino acids. The germline V gene has CDR1 DFQATT and CDR2 SNEGSKA (reference sequence). Trimming cost V 6 bases and J 0 bases, with 12 bases left between them. CDR3 region: CSAPDSYSNQPQHF. The CDR3 DNA is TGCAGTGCCCCCGACAGTTATAGCAATCAGCCCCAGCATTTT.

This clonotype has only a few counts. The genes are TRBV19 and TRBJ1-5; 8 bases are a match to TRBD1. The CDR3 has 12 amino acids. The V segment lost 6 bases and the J segment 7 bases; nucleotides outside the gene matches: 2. Germline assignment: CDR1 LNHDA and CDR2 SQIVND (reference sequence). The CDR3 spells CASRGQAQPQHF. The CDR3 DNA reads TGTGCCAGTAGGGGACAGGCCCAGCCCCAGCATTTT.

This chain uses TRBV28 with TRBJ2-7; perhaps TRBD2 as D (5 bases). Between the trimmed V and J ends, which lost 6 bases and 0 bases, there was a span of 15 bases. CDR1 is MDHEN and CDR2 is SYDVKM in the germline V gene. The CDR3 loop spans 15 amino acids. The DNA for the CDR3 is TGTGCCAGCAGCCGAGGGCCATGGGGCTCCTACGAGCAGTACGTC. Translation gives CASSRGPWGSYEQYV.

In nucleotides, the CDR3 is TGTGCCAGCAGTTCCCTTGGGGCTTCTCACGAGCAGTACGTC. Translation gives CASSSLGASHEQYV. The gene calls are TRBV6-7 and TRBJ2-7; D perhaps matches TRBD1 (5 bases). TRBV6-7 is an ORF, with its function uncertain. Trimming took 4 bases from V and 5 from J, leaving 15 bases between them. The CDR3 contains 14 residues.